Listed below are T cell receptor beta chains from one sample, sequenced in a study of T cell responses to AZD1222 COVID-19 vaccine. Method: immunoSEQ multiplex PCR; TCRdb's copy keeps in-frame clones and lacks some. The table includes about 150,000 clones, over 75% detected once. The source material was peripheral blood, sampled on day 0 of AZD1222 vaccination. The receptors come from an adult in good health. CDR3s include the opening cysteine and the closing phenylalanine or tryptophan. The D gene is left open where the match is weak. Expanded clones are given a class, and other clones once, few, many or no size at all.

TGTGCCAGTAGTATCACGGGGCCGGTCTATGGCTACACCTTC | CASSITGPVYGYTF | NA | TRBJ1-2 | NA | TRBV19
TGTGCCAGCAGTTTAGGTCAGCCCCAGCATTTT | CASSLGQPQHF | NA | TRBJ1-5 | few | TRBV28
TGCAGCGTCTGGGACAGGAAGAACACTGAAGCTTTCTTT | CSVWDRKNTEAFF | TRBD1 | TRBJ1-1 | NA | TRBV29-1
TGTGCCAGCAGCTTCTTAGCGGGGAACACAGATACGCAGTATTTT | CASSFLAGNTDTQYF | TRBD2 | TRBJ2-3 | NA | TRBV11-2
TGTGCCAGCAGTCCACATAAGCGGACTGAAGCTTTCTTT | CASSPHKRTEAFF | NA | TRBJ1-1 | NA | TRBV27
TGTGCCAGCAGTGACTCGGCAGCGGGGGCCTCTGGGGCCAACGTCCTGACTTTC | CASSDSAAGASGANVLTF | TRBD2 | TRBJ2-6 | NA | TRBV6-4
TGTGCCAGCAGTGATAAGCGCCTAGACAGGGGGTTTGCTGGAAACACCATATATTTT | CASSDKRLDRGFAGNTIYF | TRBD1 | TRBJ1-3 | NA | TRBV6-1
TGCGCCAGCAGCTTAGACAGGGGCTCGGTGTATTATGGCTACACCTTC | CASSLDRGSVYYGYTF | TRBD1 | TRBJ1-2 | NA | TRBV5-1
TGTGCCAGCAGCTTAGGTCGGGACAATTCCTACAATGAGCAGTTCTTC | CASSLGRDNSYNEQFF | NA | TRBJ2-1 | NA | TRBV7-6
TGTGCCAGTAGCCCTCCCCGGGACTATTTACCCGGGGAGCTGTTTTTT | CASSPPRDYLPGELFF | TRBD2 | TRBJ2-2 | NA | TRBV19
TGCGCCAGCAGCCAAGGGGCTTTTAGCGGAGTTCGAGAGACCCAGTACTTC | CASSQGAFSGVRETQYF | NA | TRBJ2-5 | NA | TRBV4-1
TGTGCCAGCAGCCGGCTAGAGACCGGGGAGCTGTTTTTT | CASSRLETGELFF | NA | TRBJ2-2 | NA | TRBV11-3
TGCGCCAGCAGCCAAGGACAGGGGGCCTCTGATACGCAGTATTTT | CASSQGQGASDTQYF | TRBD1 | TRBJ2-3 | NA | TRBV4-3
TGTGCCAGCAGTTTATCCAGGCCGCCCTCCTACGAGCAGTACTTC | CASSLSRPPSYEQYF | NA | TRBJ2-7 | NA | TRBV28
TGTGCCAGCAAACCATCACAGGGAGGGAAGACCCAGTACTTC | CASKPSQGGKTQYF | NA | TRBJ2-5 | NA | TRBV6-5
TGCGCCAGCACTGTTGCCGGGACAGGGACTGGAAACACCATATATTTT | CASTVAGTGTGNTIYF | TRBD1 | TRBJ1-3 | once | TRBV10-2
TGCACCAGCAGCCAATACGGTGCGGGGGGCCAGCGCATTACGCAGTATTTT | CTSSQYGAGGQRITQYF | NA | TRBJ2-3 | NA | TRBV1
TGTGCCAGTAGTACGACAGGGCCCTCTAGCTCTGGAAACACCATATATTTT | CASSTTGPSSSGNTIYF | TRBD1 | TRBJ1-3 | few | TRBV19
TGTGCCAGCAGCCGGACAGGGGAGACCTACGAGCAGTACTTC | CASSRTGETYEQYF | TRBD1 | TRBJ2-7 | NA | TRBV11-3
TGTGCCAGCAGCTTAGTAGTTGAGACCCAGTACTTC | CASSLVVETQYF | NA | TRBJ2-5 | NA | TRBV7-9
TGCGCCAGCAGCCAAGATGCGCAGGTTGGCTCCTATAATTCACCCCTCCACTTT | CASSQDAQVGSYNSPLHF | NA | TRBJ1-6 | NA | TRBV4-3
TGTGCCAGCAGCTTAACAGAGGCGTCAGGTTATGGCTACACCTTC | CASSLTEASGYGYTF | NA | TRBJ1-2 | NA | TRBV7-8
TGTGCCATCAGTGAGTCAGAGGACAGGGCAGGGGATACGCAGTATTTT | CAISESEDRAGDTQYF | TRBD1 | TRBJ2-3 | NA | TRBV10-3
TGTGCCAGCAGCTTAGTAGCCTTTTCTGAAGCTTTCTTT | CASSLVAFSEAFF | NA | TRBJ1-1 | NA | TRBV7-9
TGCAGTGCCGCGGCTCGCGAGCAGTACTTC | CSAAAREQYF | NA | TRBJ2-7 | NA | TRBV20-1
TGTGCCAGCAGTGAACCCAACAGGGGGCTCGACGAGCAGTACTTC | CASSEPNRGLDEQYF | TRBD1 | TRBJ2-7 | NA | TRBV25-1
TGTGCCAGCACCCTCCAGGGGTTAGCTTTCTTT | CASTLQGLAFF | NA | TRBJ1-1 | NA | TRBV28
TGTGCCAGCTCACCAGGGAACAGCAACTATGGCTACACCTTC | CASSPGNSNYGYTF | NA | TRBJ1-2 | NA | TRBV18
TGTGCCAGCAGCGTAGGGACAGACACGAACACTGAAGCTTTCTTT | CASSVGTDTNTEAFF | NA | TRBJ1-1 | NA | TRBV9
TGTGCCAGCAGCCCAAAAGAACAGATGGGGGATAATTCACCCCTCCACTTT | CASSPKEQMGDNSPLHF | NA | TRBJ1-6 | NA | TRBV3-1/TRBV3-2
TGTGCCAGTAGTATTCAGGGACAAGTTAATTCACCCCTCCACTTT | CASSIQGQVNSPLHF | NA | TRBJ1-6 | NA | TRBV19
TGTGCCAGCAGCTTAGAGGTGGACCACTATGGCTACACCTTC | CASSLEVDHYGYTF | NA | TRBJ1-2 | NA | TRBV7-2
TGCGCCAGCACCGCTGTGACAGGGAACACCGGGGAGCTGTTTTTT | CASTAVTGNTGELFF | NA | TRBJ2-2 | NA | TRBV5-1
TGTGCCATCAGTGAGACGGAGAGTAATCAGCCCCAGCATTTT | CAISETESNQPQHF | NA | TRBJ1-5 | NA | TRBV10-3
TGTGCCAGCTCACCACGACAGGGCAGAGGAAAACTGTTTTTT | CASSPRQGRGKLFF | TRBD1 | TRBJ1-4 | NA | TRBV18
TGTGCCAGCAGTGATACCGCGGGGGATAGCGCAGATACGCAGTATTTT | CASSDTAGDSADTQYF | TRBD2 | TRBJ2-3 | NA | TRBV6-4
TGCGCCAGCAGCCCAGGACTGCCGAGCTCTGGAAACACCATATATTTT | CASSPGLPSSGNTIYF | NA | TRBJ1-3 | NA | TRBV5-1
TGCGCCAGCAGCTTCAGGGGCGGGGATGGCTACACCTTC | CASSFRGGDGYTF | NA | TRBJ1-2 | NA | TRBV5-1
TGCGCCAGCAGCCAAGGGCGGGGGGACCCCTTTGGAGAGACCCAGTACTTC | CASSQGRGDPFGETQYF | TRBD2 | TRBJ2-5 | NA | TRBV4-1
TGTGCCAGTAGTATGCTCCGGGGGGAGGGTGAGGATACGCAGTATTTT | CASSMLRGEGEDTQYF | TRBD2 | TRBJ2-3 | NA | TRBV19
TGCAGCGTCGGGGGGACCAGCTCCTACGAGCAGTACTTC | CSVGGTSSYEQYF | TRBD2 | TRBJ2-7 | once | TRBV29-1
TGTGCCAGCTCCTTGAGGGACTATGGCTACACCTTC | CASSLRDYGYTF | NA | TRBJ1-2 | NA | TRBV28